One sample yielded the 19 T cell receptor beta chains listed below, sequenced in a study of shared clonotypes between healthy human individuals. Assay used: immunoSEQ multiplex PCR; TCRdb lists only in-frame clones, some missing. The sample consists of about 2.4 million clones, over 85% of them appearing once. The sample consisted of naive CD4+ T cells from PBMCs. Subset of the sample: CD45RA+ positively selected. These TCRs come from a man in his late teens or twenties in good health. Some clones in this sample may be carry-over from other donors' samples.

This rearrangement joins TRBV5-7 to TRBJ2-1; 9 nucleotides match TRBD2. TRBV5-7 is designated an ORF whose function remains uncertain. The CDR3 contains 19 residues. V lost 4 bases to trimming and J lost 2 bases; unmatched junction nucleotides: 16. The CDR3 DNA sequence: TGTGCCAGCAGCGTAGGTCCCAGAGGGACTAGCAGGGCCTACAATGAGCAGTTCTTC. Translating it yields CASSVGPRGTSRAYNEQFF.

This clone has only one observation. The rearrangement uses TRBV27 and TRBJ2-3, with 8 bases matching TRBD2. This CDR3 spans 17 amino acids. V shed 2 bases, J shed 2 bases, and the junction held 9 bases outside the gene matches. The germline V gene encodes CDR1 MNHEY and CDR2 SMNVEV (reference sequence). The CDR3 DNA is TGTGCCAGCAGTTTACGGGAGAGCGGGAGAAACACAGATACGCAGTATTTT. Translated, it gives CASSLRESGRNTDTQYF.

The V call is TRBV7-3, the J call TRBJ2-7, with 8 bases that match TRBD2. The J segment lost 6 bases and the V segment lost 2 bases, leaving 3 bases of the junction unmatched. The CDR3 is 13 residues long. The germline gives CDR1 SGHTA, CDR2 FQGTGA. The CDR3 region has the DNA TGTGCCAGCAGCTTAGCGGGGGGCGCCGAGCAGTACTTC. This codes for CASSLAGGAEQYF.

The chain is built from TRBV25-1 and TRBJ2-1; 7 bases are shared with TRBD1. The germline gives CDR1 MGHDK, CDR2 SYGVNS. Trimming at V came to 2 bases and at J to 6 bases, leaving 10 bases not matched to a gene. CDR3 length equals 16 residues. The CDR3 region is CASSEGNWDRANEQFF. The CDR3 region has the DNA TGTGCCAGCAGTGAAGGCAATTGGGACAGAGCCAATGAGCAGTTCTTC. Full variable domain (rest looked up from reference TRBV25-1 and TRBJ2-1): EADIYQTPRYLVIGTGKKITLECSQTMGHDKMYWYQQDPGMELHLIHYSYGVNSTEKGDLSSESTVSRIRTEHFPLTLESARPSHTSQYLCASSEGNWDRANEQFFGPGTRLTVL.

V gene TRBV11-2 combines with J gene TRBJ2-3; D not certain. Deletions cut 0 bases from V and 6 bases from J, with 10 bases between. Germline loops: CDR1 SGHAT, CDR2 FQNNGV. The CDR3 totals 14 residues. The CDR3 sequence: CASSLDRAPDTQYF. CDR3 DNA: TGTGCCAGCAGCTTAGATCGGGCACCGGATACGCAGTATTTT.

The chain employs TRBV4-1 and TRBJ2-2, with 10 bases aligning to TRBD1. The junction had 5 bases not matched to a gene; V was cut back by 4 bases and J by 9 bases. The CDR3 is made up of 14 amino acids. CDR1 is MGHRA, CDR2 YSYEKL, per germline. For the CDR3, the DNA is TGCGCCAGCAGCCCGGGACAGGGGTACCGGGAGCTGTTTTTT. This translates into CASSPGQGYRELFF.

Concerning this clone itself: Other DNA sequences in the same sample also yield this CDR3. The V call is TRBV30, the J call TRBJ1-1, with D perhaps matching TRBD1 (5 bases). Trimming removed 2 bases from V and 1 base from J, with 8 bases in between. The CDR3 totals 13 residues. CDR1 GTSNPN and CDR2 SVGIG come from the germline V gene (reference sequence). The CDR3, as DNA: TGTGCCTGGAGTTTAACAGGGAACACTGAAGCTTTCTTT. Translation gives CAWSLTGNTEAFF. Full variable domain (remainder filled in from reference TRBV30 and TRBJ1-1): SQTIHQWPATLVQPVGSPLSLECTVEGTSNPNLYWYRQAAGRGLQLLFYSVGIGQISSEVPQNLSASRPQDRQFILSSKKLLLSDSGFYLCAWSLTGNTEAFFGQGTRLTVV.

This chain joins TRBV19 and TRBJ2-7; 15 positions agree with TRBD2. CDR1 is LNHDA and CDR2 is SQIVND in the germline V gene (reference sequence). The CDR3 extends over 16 amino acids. V dropped 5 bases and J dropped 7; count of bases not matched to a gene: 9. In nucleotides, the CDR3 is TGTGCCAGTAGTGGACTAGCGGGAGGGAGACCGCCGGAGCAGTACTTC. It codes for CASSGLAGGRPPEQYF.

The genes are TRBV18 and TRBJ2-7; D not resolved. The V and J ends lost 5 bases and 3 bases respectively, with 17 bases between them. The germline V gene has CDR1 KGHSH and CDR2 LQKENI. The CDR3 loop spans 15 amino acids. CDR3 bases: TGTGCCAGCTCAGAGACGTTATTTGCCCACTACGAGCAGTACTTC. Amino acids: CASSETLFAHYEQYF.

This CDR3 reads CASSTTAHQPQHF. CDR3 nucleotide sequence: TGTGCCAGTAGTACAACAGCACATCAGCCCCAGCATTTT. V gene TRBV19 combines with J gene TRBJ1-5, with D unclear. CDR3 length equals 13 residues. Per germline, CDR1 LNHDA and CDR2 SQIVND (reference sequence). The V and J ends lost 4 bases and 5 bases respectively, with 9 bases between them.

V and J are TRBV30 and TRBJ2-3; D remains ambiguous. The CDR3 consists of 12 residues. Trimming removed 0 bases at V and 2 bases at J, with 3 bases between. CDR1 and CDR2 from the germline V gene are GTSNPN and SVGIG (reference sequence). Here the CDR3 reads CAWSVPTDTQYF. The DNA of the CDR3 is TGTGCCTGGAGTGTACCCACAGATACGCAGTATTTT.

A single count supports this clone. This rearrangement joins TRBV5-5 to TRBJ1-1; D not resolved. The V gene lost 0 bases and the J gene lost 1 base, with 7 bases spanning the gap. The CDR3 is 14 amino acids. Germline values: CDR1 SGHKS, CDR2 YYEKEE (reference sequence). CDR3 residues: CASSLGPKNTEAFF. The CDR3 DNA is TGTGCCAGCAGCTTGGGCCCTAAGAACACTGAAGCTTTCTTT.

The J gene is TRBJ2-1, the V gene TRBV11-2; D is uncertain. Germline values: CDR1 SGHAT, CDR2 FQNNGV. The CDR3 has 15 residues. The ends were cut back, 5 bases at V and 3 bases at J, with 14 bases in the middle. The CDR3 spells CASSPGLSLYNEQFF. The DNA for the CDR3 is TGTGCCAGCAGCCCCGGCCTAAGCCTCTACAATGAGCAGTTCTTC.

This chain links TRBV7-2 with TRBJ2-7; D may be TRBD2 (6 bases). This CDR3 spans 14 amino acids. Per germline, CDR1 SGHTA and CDR2 FQGNSA. V lost 2 bases and J lost 3, with 11 bases in between. The CDR3 bases are TGTGCCAGCAGCTTACTAGCGATCGACTACGAGCAGTACTTC. Amino acid sequence: CASSLLAIDYEQYF.

The V gene is TRBV7-9, the J gene TRBJ2-7, with D unresolved. CDR3 length equals 11 residues. Germline V gives CDR1 SEHNR, CDR2 FQNEAQ (reference sequence). V was cut by 8 bases and J by 1 base, with 6 bases left in between. The CDR3 bases are TGTGCCAGCGCGCAGTCCTACGAGCAGTACTTC. Residues: CASAQSYEQYF.

The chain couples TRBV27 to TRBJ2-7; a possible D gene is TRBD1 (6 bases). V lost 6 bases and J 0 bases, leaving 18 bases between the germline ends. This CDR3 has 16 amino acids. Looked up from germline, CDR1 is MNHEY and CDR2 is SMNVEV (reference sequence). The CDR3 coding sequence is TGTGCCAGCAGGGCAATCACAGGGACCATCTCCTACGAGCAGTACTTC. Its translation: CASRAITGTISYEQYF.

Details on this clone: This sample also contains other DNA sequences that code for the same CDR3. The chain joins TRBV5-1 to TRBJ2-7; D gene uncertain. V was shortened by 4 bases and J by 0 bases, with 11 bases between the two germline ends. Per the germline V gene, CDR1 is SGHRS and CDR2 is YFSETQ. The CDR3 runs to 14 residues. CDR3 region: CASSPLGSSYEQYF. In DNA form, the CDR3 reads TGCGCCAGCAGCCCCTTAGGTAGCTCCTACGAGCAGTACTTC.

The V call is TRBV27, the J call TRBJ2-3; possibly TRBD1 or TRBD2 for D (5 bases each). Germline V gene lookup returns CDR1 MNHEY and CDR2 SMNVEV (reference sequence). The CDR3 spans 20 residues. Trimming took off 4 bases at V and 0 bases at J, with 26 bases between the two ends. The CDR3: CASSSLAGAVVLRSTDTQYF. The CDR3 nucleotides are TGTGCCAGCAGTTCCCTGGCCGGGGCAGTCGTTCTGCGTAGCACAGATACGCAGTATTTT.

The chain is built from TRBV30 and TRBJ1-1; D unresolved. The CDR3 is 14 residues long. Germline CDR1 is GTSNPN and CDR2 is SVGIG (reference sequence). V was cut by 3 bases and J by 5 bases, with 16 bases left in between. The CDR3 bases are TGTGCCTGGAGAGTCGTCCCTATGGGGACTGAAGCTTTCTTT. Its protein is CAWRVVPMGTEAFF.